One and the same sample provided the 28 T cell receptor beta chains below, sequenced in a study of cytomegalovirus exposure and HLA in healthy donors. Vbeta (60) and Jbeta (13) primers were used in the PCR. Repertoires were generated with immunoSEQ multiplex PCR, while TCRdb's copy carries only in-frame clones and drops some. This table holds some 120,000 clones, over 65% found once. Sequencing was performed on PBMCs. Source of these receptors: a man aged 45-65 years in good health and CMV-seronegative.

This clone was counted between two and nine times. The chain uses TRBV19 and TRBJ2-1; possibly TRBD1 for D (5 bases). With 2 bases removed from V and 10 bases from J, the gap between germline ends came to 12 bases. From germline, CDR1 is LNHDA and CDR2 SQIVND (reference sequence). The CDR3 contains 13 residues. CDR3 DNA: TGTGCCAGTAGTATAACGACGTGGGGCGAGCAGTTCTTC. It codes for CASSITTWGEQFF.

This rearrangement joins TRBV20-1 to TRBJ2-7, with 7 positions matching TRBD2. This CDR3 has 11 amino acids. V lost 6 bases and J lost 3; bases outside the gene matches: 2. CDR1 and CDR2 (germline): DFQATT, SNEGSKA (reference sequence). The CDR3 bases are TGCAGTGCATGGGAGGGCTACGAGCAGTACTTC. Its translation: CSAWEGYEQYF.

The gene calls are TRBV10-1 and TRBJ2-1, with 11 bases aligning to TRBD2. CDR3 length: 13 residues. Germline CDR1 is WNHNN and CDR2 is SYGVQD (reference sequence). V was pared by 4 bases and J by 12 bases, with 5 bases of the junction left unmatched. For the CDR3, the DNA is TGCGCCAGCAGTGCCGCTAGCGGGAGGTTGCAGTTCTTC. Amino acid sequence: CASSAASGRLQFF.

This clone has only a few counts. The chain has TRBV6-1 and TRBJ2-4, with 8 bases matching TRBD1. Trimming cost V 0 bases and J 4 bases; bases outside gene matches: 5. CDR3 length: 16 amino acids. CDR1 MNHNS and CDR2 SASEGT come from the germline V gene. As DNA, the CDR3 is TGTGCCAGCAGTGAAGCAAACAGGGGGGCAAAAAACATTCAGTACTTC. As protein: CASSEANRGAKNIQYF.

This rearrangement joins TRBV30 to TRBJ2-5; tentatively, D is TRBD2 (5 bases). Trimming took off 1 base at V and 5 bases at J, with 11 bases between the two ends. There are 13 residues in the CDR3. Germline values: CDR1 GTSNPN, CDR2 SVGIG (reference sequence). CDR3 sequence reads: CAWSGPSIETQYF. Written as DNA, the CDR3 is TGTGCCTGGAGTGGGCCTAGCATCGAGACCCAGTACTTC.

This clone was seen a single time. V usage is TRBV28 and J usage is TRBJ1-3; D unclear. Trimming took 4 bases from V and 4 from J, leaving 14 bases between them. Germline CDR1 MDHEN, CDR2 SYDVKM. CDR3 length: 15 residues. The CDR3 coding sequence is TGTGCCAGCAGTTCAACCCATGGCAGGGGAAACACCATATATTTT. Translating gives CASSSTHGRGNTIYF.

This clone was picked up one time. This sequence joins TRBV27 and TRBJ2-7; TRBD1 aligns across 9 bases. The CDR3 totals 16 residues. Germline V gene sequence: CDR1 MNHEY, CDR2 SMNVEV (reference sequence). V dropped 5 bases and J dropped 2; count of bases not matched to a gene: 10. This chain's CDR3 is CASSRAGQGATYEQYF. The CDR3 nucleotides read TGTGCCAGCAGTCGGGCGGGACAGGGAGCGACCTACGAGCAGTACTTC.

This clone was seen just once. V gene TRBV2 combines with J gene TRBJ1-1, with D unclear. The V gene's germline CDR1 is SNHLY and CDR2 FYNNEI. The CDR3 spans 14 residues. Trimming cost V 4 bases and J 1 base, with 10 bases left between them. The CDR3 nucleotides read TGTGCCAGCAGTGTGGCGGGGTCGAACACTGAAGCTTTCTTT. Encoded protein: CASSVAGSNTEAFF. The whole variable domain, filled in from reference TRBV2 and TRBJ1-1, reads EPEVTQTPSHQVTQMGQEVILRCVPISNHLYFYWYRQILGQKVEFLVSFYNNEISEKSEIFDDQFSVERPDGSNFTLKIRSTKLEDSAMYFCASSVAGSNTEAFFGQGTRLTVV.

The chain joins TRBV6-5 to TRBJ2-7; 8 bases are a match to TRBD2. V lost 0 bases to trimming and J lost 3 bases; unmatched junction nucleotides: 1. Germline V CDR1 and CDR2: MNHEY, SVGAGI. This CDR3 has 14 amino acids. The CDR3 DNA follows: TGTGCCAGCAGTTACTCGACTAGCGTCTACGAGCAGTACTTC. It encodes CASSYSTSVYEQYF.

The chain carries TRBV5-1 and TRBJ2-1; 8 positions agree with TRBD2. The CDR3 sequence is 13 residues long. Germline V CDR1 and CDR2: SGHRS, YFSETQ. V gave up 3 bases and J gave up 7 bases; unmatched junction bases: 3. As DNA, the CDR3 is TGCGCCAGCAGCTGGGGACTAGGAAATGAGCAGTTCTTC. It translates to CASSWGLGNEQFF.

This sequence joins TRBV29-1 and TRBJ2-2; 7 bases are a match to TRBD1. V dropped 4 bases and J dropped 2; count of bases not matched to a gene: 4. The CDR3 is 14 amino acids. From germline, CDR1 is SQVTM and CDR2 ANQGSEA. CDR3 in DNA: TGCAGCGTTGCGGGACAGTATAACACCGGGGAGCTGTTTTTT. Protein product: CSVAGQYNTGELFF.

This clone was counted only a few times. The chain joins TRBV5-5 to TRBJ2-1, with 11 positions matching TRBD2. This CDR3 contains 17 residues. J gave up 8 bases and V 3 bases, and 13 bases lay outside the gene matches. Germline CDR1 SGHKS, CDR2 YYEKEE (reference sequence). In DNA, the CDR3 is TGTGCCAGCAGCTGGGACCCACTAGCGGGAGTTGTGGATGAGCAGTTCTTC. It is translated as CASSWDPLAGVVDEQFF.

V and J are TRBV30 and TRBJ2-7; D is ambiguous. From germline, CDR1 is GTSNPN and CDR2 SVGIG (reference sequence). This CDR3 contains 11 residues. The ends were cut back, 5 bases at V and 2 bases at J, with 7 bases in the middle. The CDR3 sequence: CAWVRAYEQYF. For the CDR3, the DNA is TGTGCCTGGGTACGGGCCTACGAGCAGTACTTC.

This chain connects TRBV28 to TRBJ1-5; no clear D gene. The V end lost 6 bases, the J end lost 7 bases, and 10 bases lay between the germline ends. The CDR3 is 12 residues long. Germline CDR1 reads MDHEN; CDR2 reads SYDVKM. The chain's CDR3 is CASSQTYQPQHF. CDR3 DNA: TGTGCCAGCAGCCAAACCTACCAGCCCCAGCATTTT.

V is TRBV6-6 and J is TRBJ2-1; weak D call: TRBD2 (5 bases). Germline V lookup: CDR1 MNHNY, CDR2 SVGAGI (reference sequence). V was clipped by 0 bases and J by 9 bases, with 12 bases between them. The CDR3 sequence is 14 residues long. The CDR3 DNA is TGTGCCAGCAGTTACTCTGGGCTAGCAGTTGAGCAGTTCTTC. The encoded protein is CASSYSGLAVEQFF.

The V and J genes are TRBV28 and TRBJ1-2; no definite D call. Germline CDR1 MDHEN, CDR2 SYDVKM. This CDR3 comprises 14 residues. Trimming left V 7 bases short and J 2 bases short, with 14 bases between. The CDR3 region is CASTQRTGNYGYTF. In DNA form, the CDR3 reads TGTGCCAGCACCCAACGAACGGGGAACTATGGCTACACCTTC.

The chain is built from TRBV27 and TRBJ2-7, with 11 bases fitting TRBD2. This CDR3 comprises 15 residues. The germline V gene has CDR1 MNHEY and CDR2 SMNVEV (reference sequence). V gave up 4 bases and J gave up 5 bases; unmatched junction bases: 7. CDR3 region: CASSSTSGSIHEQYF. CDR3 coding DNA: TGTGCCAGCAGTTCCACTAGCGGGAGTATCCACGAGCAGTACTTC.

V usage is TRBV10-3 and J usage is TRBJ2-2, with 7 bases aligning to TRBD1. Germline V gene lookup returns CDR1 ENHRY and CDR2 SYGVKD. The CDR3 sequence is 16 residues long. V dropped 3 bases and J dropped 0; count of bases not matched to a gene: 4. The CDR3 loop is CAISDRTGTNTGELFF. The CDR3 DNA reads TGTGCCATCAGTGACCGGACAGGCACGAACACCGGGGAGCTGTTTTTT.

The genes are TRBV5-1 and TRBJ1-1, with D perhaps TRBD1 (5 bases). Trimming removed 0 bases at V and 2 bases at J, with 8 bases between. The germline CDR1 and CDR2 sequences are SGHRS and YFSETQ. This CDR3 has 14 residues. The CDR3: CASSLETANTEAFF. The CDR3 DNA is TGCGCCAGCAGCTTGGAGACAGCAAACACTGAAGCTTTCTTT. Looking up the rest from reference TRBV5-1 and TRBJ1-1 gives the full variable domain: KAGVTQTPRYLIKTRGQQVTLSCSPISGHRSVSWYQQTPGQGLQFLFEYFSETQRNKGNFPGRFSGRQFSNSRSEMNVSTLELGDSALYLCASSLETANTEAFFGQGTRLTVV.

The J gene is TRBJ1-1, the V gene TRBV6-6, with unresolved D. Trimming pared 0 bases from V and 8 bases from J, leaving 10 bases between. The CDR3 totals 13 residues. CDR1 MNHNY and CDR2 SVGAGI come from the germline V gene (reference sequence). The CDR3 region has the DNA TGTGCCAGCAGTTACTCCTCGGGTGGAGAAGCTTTCTTT. Its protein is CASSYSSGGEAFF.

The chain carries TRBV30 and TRBJ2-6, with TRBD1 matching over 12 bases. Unmatched junction bases numbered 11, after V lost 4 bases and J lost 1 base. The CDR3 contains 19 residues. Germline CDR1 and CDR2: GTSNPN and SVGIG (reference sequence). CDR3 region: CAWNGQKGQGASGANVLTF. CDR3 coding DNA: TGTGCCTGGAATGGGCAAAAGGGACAGGGGGCTTCTGGGGCCAACGTCCTGACTTTC. The full variable domain, rest sourced from reference TRBV30 and TRBJ2-6, is SQTIHQWPATLVQPVGSPLSLECTVEGTSNPNLYWYRQAAGRGLQLLFYSVGIGQISSEVPQNLSASRPQDRQFILSSKKLLLSDSGFYLCAWNGQKGQGASGANVLTFGAGSRLTVL.

This rearrangement joins TRBV19 to TRBJ1-5; TRBD1 agrees at 11 bases. The CDR3 totals 19 residues. Looked up from germline, CDR1 is LNHDA and CDR2 is SQIVND (reference sequence). After removal of 4 bases from V and 2 bases from J, the junction contained 13 bases not matched to a gene. This CDR3 is CASSTWDRGIGYGNQPQHF. The CDR3 nucleotides read TGTGCCAGTAGTACCTGGGACAGGGGGATCGGATACGGCAATCAGCCCCAGCATTTT. Based on the CDR3 plus reference TRBV19 and TRBJ1-5, the full variable domain is DGGITQSPKYLFRKEGQNVTLSCEQNLNHDAMYWYRQDPGQGLRLIYYSQIVNDFQKGDIAEGYSVSREKKESFPLTVTSAQKNPTAFYLCASSTWDRGIGYGNQPQHFGDGTRLSIL.

The chain uses TRBV21-1 and TRBJ1-4; the table calls TRBD1, which could not be checked here. TRBV21-1 is an annotated pseudogene. This CDR3 is built from 16 residues. The CDR3 DNA reads as TGTGCCAGCTCCCGGGACAGGGCCGCAACTAATGAAAAACTGTTTTTT. Translation: CASSRDRAATNEKLFF.

This clone was seen only once. The V call is TRBV18, the J call TRBJ2-1; the match to TRBD2 covers 8 bases. J lost 8 bases, V lost 2 bases, and 2 bases had no gene match. This CDR3 has 13 residues. Germline V CDR1 and CDR2: KGHSH, LQKENI. CDR3 protein: CASSPVREDEQFF. CDR3 nucleotide sequence: TGTGCCAGCTCACCAGTGCGGGAGGATGAGCAGTTCTTC. The whole variable domain, remainder taken from reference TRBV18 and TRBJ2-1, is NAGVMQNPRHLVRRRGQEARLRCSPMKGHSHVYWYRQLPEEGLKFMVYLQKENIIDESGMPKERFSAEFPKEGPSILRIQQVVRGDSAAYFCASSPVREDEQFFGPGTRLTVL.

The rearrangement links TRBV6-6 to TRBJ1-5; D remains ambiguous. Germline V gives CDR1 MNHNY, CDR2 SVGAGI (reference sequence). V was clipped by 3 bases and J by 1 base, with 7 bases between them. This CDR3 has 14 amino acids. CDR3: CASSYEASNQPQHF. The DNA for the CDR3 is TGTGCCAGCAGTTATGAGGCGAGCAATCAGCCCCAGCATTTT.

V gene TRBV9 combines with J gene TRBJ2-1, with 9 bases lining up with TRBD2. Looked up from germline, CDR1 is SGDLS and CDR2 is YYNGEE. The CDR3 runs 15 residues. J was trimmed by 6 bases and V by 5 bases; bases with no gene match: 9. CDR3 protein: CASSEPGLAVNEQFF. The CDR3 DNA reads as TGTGCCAGCAGTGAACCGGGACTAGCCGTCAATGAGCAGTTCTTC.

The chain links TRBV25-1 to TRBJ1-6, with TRBD1 identical over 7 bases. CDR1 is MGHDK and CDR2 is SYGVNS in the germline V gene. The CDR3 runs 14 residues. V trimming: 3 bases; J trimming: 10 bases; junction bases outside the gene matches: 6. The CDR3 here is CASSDDRAVSPLHF. For the CDR3, the DNA is TGTGCCAGCAGTGACGACAGGGCAGTGTCACCCCTCCACTTT.

In this sample, this clone turned up a few times. V gene TRBV5-1 combines with J gene TRBJ2-1, with D possibly matching TRBD1 (5 bases). Germline lookup yields CDR1 SGHRS and CDR2 YFSETQ. Trimming cost V 6 bases and J 5 bases, with 12 bases left between them. The CDR3 has 13 residues. DNA of the CDR3: TGCGCCAGCAACCTACGACAGAACAATGAGCAGTTCTTC. Protein product: CASNLRQNNEQFF.